This T cell receptor beta chain was observed in a study of CD8+CD57+ T cells in acquired aplastic anemia. Overall study results and limits: Found in both controls and patients were twenty-nine CD8+ CDR3 sequences.

This clonotype was detected ten times or more. Its antigen is as yet unknown. J lost 3 bases, V lost 1 base, and 13 bases had no gene match. The CDR3 totals 19 residues. Looked up from germline, CDR1 is DFQATT and CDR2 is SNEGSKA (reference sequence). Profiling that covered TCR beta VDJ and CDR3 relied on genomic DNA as its template. TCRdb redid the calling of the reads with MiXCR, one entry per CDR3 protein. The table records 180,000 or so distinct CDR3 sequences, 40% to 50% of them present only once. Sequencing used sorted CD4+, CD8+, or CD8+CD57+ T cells (not recorded which) from PBMCs. The clonotype comes from a human donor in good health. V gene TRBV20-1 combines with J gene TRBJ2-3; 13 nucleotides match TRBD2. The CDR3 DNA reads TGCAGTGCTAGAGGTTACGAGAGACTAGCGGGAGGAGGGACAGATACGCAGTATTTT. Translation: CSARGYERLAGGGTDTQYF.